The 20 T cell receptor beta chains below were found in one sample sequenced in a study of cytomegalovirus exposure and HLA in healthy donors. With 60 Vbeta and 13 Jbeta primers, the PCR was carried out. Sequenced by immunoSEQ multiplex PCR; TCRdb stores in-frame clones only, minus some. The table records around 99,000 clones, around three quarters of them present only once. What was sequenced was PBMCs. The receptors were sampled from a man aged 30-40 years in good health and CMV-seronegative.

The chain combines TRBV7-9 with TRBJ2-7; D perhaps matches TRBD1 (5 bases). Germline-derived CDR1 and CDR2 are SEHNR and FQNEAQ (reference sequence). This CDR3 is 16 amino acids long. The ends were cut back, 1 base at V and 2 bases at J, with 15 bases in the middle. DNA of the CDR3: TGTGCCAGCAGCTTAGTTAGTGCGCCAGGGACCTACGAGCAGTACTTC. Its protein is CASSLVSAPGTYEQYF.

The chain links TRBV7-3 to TRBJ2-3; 7 positions match TRBD2. The CDR3 is made up of 17 amino acids. CDR1 SGHTA and CDR2 FQGTGA come from the germline V gene. The junction had 11 bases not matched to a gene; V was cut back by 5 bases and J by 0 bases. Here the CDR3 DNA reads TGTGCCAGCAGCCCCGGTCAGTGGGGGGGAAGCACAGATACGCAGTATTTT. Amino acids: CASSPGQWGGSTDTQYF.

This clone was picked up one time. The rearrangement links TRBV7-9 to TRBJ1-4, with D perhaps matching TRBD1 (5 bases). In germline, CDR1 is SEHNR, CDR2 FQNEAQ (reference sequence). The ends were cut back, 11 bases at V and 6 bases at J, with 16 bases in the middle. This CDR3 has 13 residues. The CDR3 reads CALKRGEDEKLFF. In DNA form, the CDR3 reads TGTGCCTTAAAGCGGGGCGAGGATGAAAAACTGTTTTTT.

V is TRBV7-3 and J is TRBJ1-1; D not certain. CDR3 length: 16 residues. CDR1 is SGHTA and CDR2 is FQGTGA in the germline V gene. The ends were cut back, 4 bases at V and 4 bases at J, with 19 bases in the middle. CDR3 region: CASSSSNPGAGTEAFF. DNA of the CDR3: TGTGCCAGCAGCTCGTCTAATCCGGGCGCGGGCACTGAAGCTTTCTTT. Using reference TRBV7-3 and TRBJ1-1 for the parts outside the CDR3, the full variable domain is GAGVSQTPSNKVTEKGKYVELRCDPISGHTALYWYRQSLGQGPEFLIYFQGTGAADDSGLPNDRFFAVRPEGSVSTLKIQRTERGDSAVYLCASSSSNPGAGTEAFFGQGTRLTVV.

The rearrangement joins TRBV28 to TRBJ2-3, with 9 bases aligning to TRBD2. V shed 3 bases and J 5 bases; nucleotides not matched to a gene: 6. Germline assignment: CDR1 MDHEN and CDR2 SYDVKM. This CDR3 is built from 15 residues. CDR3 sequence reads: CASSFRGRAIDTQYF. DNA for the CDR3: TGTGCCAGCAGTTTTCGCGGGAGGGCCATAGATACGCAGTATTTT. Looking up the rest from reference TRBV28 and TRBJ2-3 gives the full variable domain: DVKVTQSSRYLVKRTGEKVFLECVQDMDHENMFWYRQDPGLGLRLIYFSYDVKMKEKGDIPEGYSVSREKKERFSLILESASTNQTSMYLCASSFRGRAIDTQYFGPGTRLTVL.

Here the CDR3 reads CAISDTTGGSQETQYF. The CDR3 nucleotides read TGTGCCATCAGTGACACGACAGGGGGCAGCCAAGAGACCCAGTACTTC. The V and J genes are TRBV10-3 and TRBJ2-5, with 10 nucleotides matching TRBD1. The germline gives CDR1 ENHRY, CDR2 SYGVKD. CDR3 length: 16 residues. Germline trimming cut 3 bases from V and 1 base from J; bases unmatched to any gene: 5.

The rearrangement links TRBV10-3 to TRBJ2-5, with a weak D call TRBD2 (5 bases). The CDR3 has 13 amino acids. Germline assignment: CDR1 ENHRY and CDR2 SYGVKD. The V end lost 0 bases, the J end lost 11 bases, and 13 bases lay between the germline ends. The DNA of the CDR3 is TGTGCCATCAGTGAGTCCGCTGTCGGGAAGCAGTACTTC. Translated: CAISESAVGKQYF.

This sequence joins TRBV7-2 and TRBJ2-1, with 11 positions matching TRBD2. The CDR3 has 16 amino acids. The germline gives CDR1 SGHTA, CDR2 FQGNSA. Germline trimming cut 1 base from V and 4 bases from J; bases unmatched to any gene: 3. The CDR3 bases are TGTGCCAGCAGCTTAGTCGGGACTAGCGGTTACAATGAGCAGTTCTTC. Its protein product is CASSLVGTSGYNEQFF.

On this clone itself: Additional DNA sequences in this sample encode the identical CDR3. This chain connects TRBV7-9 to TRBJ2-5; TRBD2 agrees at 8 bases. Looked up from germline, CDR1 is SEHNR and CDR2 is FQNEAQ (reference sequence). Trimming took 1 base from V and 5 from J; bases not matched to a gene: 6. The CDR3 extends over 15 amino acids. In nucleotides, the CDR3 is TGTGCCAGCAGCTTAGACGCGGGGGGAGGGGAGACCCAGTACTTC. It is translated as CASSLDAGGGETQYF.

The chain is built from TRBV5-1 and TRBJ1-4, with TRBD1 as a possible D gene (6 bases). The length of the CDR3 is 14 residues. The germline CDR1 and CDR2 sequences are SGHRS and YFSETQ. V dropped 1 base and J dropped 8 bases, with 12 bases sitting between them. The CDR3, as DNA: TGCGCCAGCAGCTTGTTACAGGGAGGGGAAAAACTGTTTTTT. Translated: CASSLLQGGEKLFF.

This sequence joins TRBV5-6 and TRBJ2-5; 10 nucleotides match TRBD2. CDR1 is SGHDT, CDR2 YYEEEE, per germline. The V gene end was trimmed by 4 bases and the J gene end by 11 bases; junction bases not matched to a gene: 5. The CDR3 loop spans 12 amino acids. Written as DNA, the CDR3 is TGTGCCAGCAGCATCCAGCGGGGGGGACAGTACTTC. Translating gives CASSIQRGGQYF.

This clone has just a few counts. The chain couples TRBV11-2 to TRBJ2-5; 15 bases are a match to TRBD2. The V gene's germline CDR1 is SGHAT and CDR2 FQNNGV. The CDR3 length is 18 residues. V dropped 4 bases and J dropped 3; count of bases not matched to a gene: 9. In nucleotides, the CDR3 is TGTGCCAGCAGCTCATCCGGGACTAGCGGGGGGAAAGAAGAGACCCAGTACTTC. Translating gives CASSSSGTSGGKEETQYF.

This clone was seen a few times. The J gene is TRBJ2-3, the V gene TRBV29-1; D is perhaps TRBD2 (5 bases). Germline CDR1 reads SQVTM; CDR2 reads ANQGSEA. V was clipped by 8 bases and J by 3 bases, with 18 bases between them. The CDR3 consists of 14 residues. This CDR3 is CSLRDPRWTDTQYF. CDR3 sequence (DNA): TGCAGCTTACGGGATCCACGGTGGACAGATACGCAGTATTTT.

The chain is built from TRBV28 and TRBJ2-7; 7 positions match TRBD2. V trimming: 7 bases; J trimming: 1 base; junction bases outside the gene matches: 1. The CDR3 extends over 12 amino acids. CDR1 is MDHEN and CDR2 is SYDVKM in the germline V gene. CDR3 DNA sequence: TGTGCCAGCACTAGCGGATCCTACGAGCAGTACTTC. It translates to CASTSGSYEQYF.

The chain links TRBV19 to TRBJ2-1; 11 nucleotides line up with TRBD2. The CDR3 consists of 15 residues. The V segment lost 5 bases and the J segment 5 bases; nucleotides outside the gene matches: 5. CDR1 is LNHDA, CDR2 SQIVND, per germline (reference sequence). CDR3: CASSGRGLADNEQFF. CDR3 DNA: TGTGCCAGTAGTGGAAGGGGACTAGCGGACAATGAGCAGTTCTTC.

The chain employs TRBV6-6 and TRBJ2-7; 9 nucleotides line up with TRBD1. J was trimmed by 3 bases and V by 6 bases; bases with no gene match: 6. This CDR3 has 14 amino acids. Germline V gives CDR1 MNHNY, CDR2 SVGAGI (reference sequence). This CDR3 reads CASSRSGQGYEQYF. The CDR3 region has the DNA TGTGCCAGCAGCCGCTCGGGACAGGGCTACGAGCAGTACTTC.

This clone was recorded only once. The gene calls are TRBV5-1 and TRBJ2-1; D is perhaps TRBD2 (5 bases). The CDR3 has 15 amino acids. The germline CDR1 and CDR2 sequences are SGHRS and YFSETQ. Deletions cut 4 bases from V and 1 base from J, with 12 bases between. CDR3 in DNA: TGCGCCAGCAGCACCCAAGGAGGATCCTACAATGAGCAGTTCTTC. Translated: CASSTQGGSYNEQFF. Variable domain in full (rest from reference TRBV5-1 and TRBJ2-1): KAGVTQTPRYLIKTRGQQVTLSCSPISGHRSVSWYQQTPGQGLQFLFEYFSETQRNKGNFPGRFSGRQFSNSRSEMNVSTLELGDSALYLCASSTQGGSYNEQFFGPGTRLTVL.

This chain joins TRBV2 and TRBJ2-1; D is unclear. Trimming stripped 4 bases from V and 5 bases from J, with 9 bases between. This CDR3 contains 13 residues. Germline lookup yields CDR1 SNHLY and CDR2 FYNNEI. The CDR3 region has the DNA TGTGCCAGCAGTGTTTCTCGGGACAATGAGCAGTTCTTC. Its protein is CASSVSRDNEQFF.

This clone was picked up a small number of times. The V gene is TRBV25-1, the J gene TRBJ2-7; 10 bases match TRBD2. V lost 3 bases to trimming and J lost 4 bases; unmatched junction nucleotides: 12. This CDR3 comprises 17 residues. Germline values: CDR1 MGHDK, CDR2 SYGVNS. The CDR3 loop is CASSDRTPGLARYEQYF. The CDR3 DNA sequence: TGTGCCAGCAGTGATCGTACCCCGGGACTAGCGAGGTACGAGCAGTACTTC.

The rearrangement uses TRBV27 and TRBJ1-1; D gene unclear. V lost 8 bases and J 3 bases, leaving 19 bases between the germline ends. Germline V gene sequence: CDR1 MNHEY, CDR2 SMNVEV (reference sequence). The CDR3 spans 15 residues. This chain's CDR3 is CASWANTGIHTEAFF. CDR3 DNA: TGTGCCAGCTGGGCGAACACGGGGATTCACACTGAAGCTTTCTTT.